Listed below are T cell receptor beta chains from one sample, sequenced in a study of blood T cell repertoires in COVID-19. The repertoire was sequenced with immunoSEQ multiplex PCR; TCRdb's copy has only in-frame clones and lacks some. Among some 670,000 clones listed, approximately 90% were seen once. The sequencing input was peripheral blood. These receptors all stem from a woman under 30 with acute or convalescent COVID-19. CDR3s include the opening cysteine and the closing phenylalanine or tryptophan. Fields, in order: clone size, V gene, D gene, J gene, CDR3 protein, CDR3 DNA. A D gene is named only where the DNA matches it firmly. Only some rows state a clone size, as once, few, many or a class for expanded clones.

>NA|TRBV30|TRBD1|TRBJ1-5
CAWSLDRGFNQPQHF
TGTGCCTGGAGTTTGGACAGGGGGTTCAATCAGCCCCAGCATTTT
>NA|TRBV7-3|NA|TRBJ1-1
CASSLSSGPMNTEAFF
TGTGCCAGCAGCTTAAGTTCGGGTCCGATGAACACTGAAGCTTTCTTT
>NA|TRBV5-4|TRBD2|TRBJ2-7
CASSLDVAGAYEQYF
TGTGCCAGCAGCTTGGATGTAGCGGGGGCTTACGAGCAGTACTTC
>few|TRBV11-2|TRBD2|TRBJ2-1
CASSLVTSGGAEQFF
TGTGCCAGCAGCTTAGTGACTAGCGGGGGGGCTGAGCAGTTCTTC
>NA|TRBV7-9|TRBD1|TRBJ1-6
CASSLGQGQSPLHF
TGTGCCAGCAGCTTAGGACAGGGCCAATCACCCCTCCACTTT
>NA|TRBV15|NA|TRBJ1-3
CATSRERGGNTIYF
TGTGCCACCAGCAGAGAGCGGGGAGGAAACACCATATATTTT
>NA|TRBV6-1|TRBD1|TRBJ1-1
CASSATGGDTEAFF
TGTGCCAGCAGTGCGACAGGGGGGGACACTGAAGCTTTCTTT
>few|TRBV7-3|NA|TRBJ2-7
CASSSDISYEQYF
TGTGCCAGCAGCTCAGACATTTCCTACGAGCAGTACTTC
>NA|TRBV4-3|NA|TRBJ1-6
CASSQDPGFNSPLHF
TGCGCCAGCAGCCAAGATCCAGGCTTTAATTCACCCCTCCACTTT
>NA|TRBV19|NA|TRBJ2-1
CASSTLAVDYNEQFF
TGTGCCAGTAGTACCCTAGCAGTCGACTACAATGAGCAGTTCTTC
>NA|TRBV19|TRBD1|TRBJ2-7
CASRTGTASSYEQYF
TGTGCCAGTAGAACCGGGACAGCGAGCTCCTACGAGCAGTACTTC
>NA|TRBV5-6|NA|TRBJ1-6
CASSLAGVNSPLHF
TGTGCCAGCAGCTTGGCCGGAGTTAATTCACCCCTCCACTTT
>NA|TRBV5-4|TRBD1|TRBJ1-2
CASSLFGTGIYGYTF
TGTGCCAGCAGCTTGTTTGGGACAGGGATCTATGGCTACACCTTC
>NA|TRBV25-1|TRBD1|TRBJ1-5
CASSHTGGPNQPQHF
TGTGCCAGCAGCCACACAGGGGGTCCCAATCAGCCCCAGCATTTT
>few|TRBV19|NA|TRBJ1-3
CASLDRSSGNTIYF
TGTGCCAGCCTCGACCGGAGCTCTGGAAACACCATATATTTT
>NA|TRBV30|NA|TRBJ1-3
CAWTRGALDTIYF
TGTGCCTGGACCCGGGGGGCTCTAGACACCATATATTTT
>NA|TRBV9|NA|TRBJ2-2
CASSPWIAADTGELFF
TGTGCCAGCAGCCCCTGGATAGCGGCAGACACCGGGGAGCTGTTTTTT
>NA|TRBV24-1|NA|TRBJ2-7
CATSDFSGQYF
TGTGCCACCAGTGATTTCAGTGGGCAGTACTTC